These T cell receptor beta chains were read from a single sample in a study of early T cells in non-severe SARS-CoV-2 infection. TCRdb re-called the 5' RACE reads with MiXCR, one entry per CDR3 protein. The sample yields roughly 31,000 distinct CDR3 sequences, about 4.2% seen once. The sequencing input was whole blood. The source of these receptors is an adult who was a healthcare worker with PCR-confirmed SARS-CoV-2 infection or an uninfected control (not recorded which). Each CDR3 is given with its conserved first and last residue. A D gene is named only where the DNA matches it firmly.

v_call	d_call	j_call	cdr3_aa
TRBV20-1	.	TRBJ2-3	CSALNQADTQYF
TRBV27	.	TRBJ2-7	CASSLYGVREQYF
TRBV4-1	.	TRBJ2-7	CASSQEGAANYEQYF
TRBV7-6	.	TRBJ2-1	CASSLGPGNYNEQFF
TRBV6-5	TRBD1	TRBJ2-3	CASRGQADTQYF
TRBV11-1	TRBD1	TRBJ2-1	CASSLVPGTGNEQFF
TRBV5-1	.	TRBJ2-3	CASSLGGWGTDTQYF
TRBV10-3	TRBD2	TRBJ2-1	CAIRAGTSGHNEQFF
TRBV28	TRBD2	TRBJ2-7	CASSLIAGGSDEQYF
TRBV10-2	TRBD1	TRBJ2-7	CASSLRDSSYEQYF
TRBV19	.	TRBJ2-7	CASSALGSSYEQYF
TRBV7-8	.	TRBJ2-7	CASSPRPGTGSYEQYF
TRBV28	TRBD1	TRBJ2-5	CASSLGTGGAKTQYF
TRBV20-1	TRBD1	TRBJ1-2	CRRGQGDLGTF
TRBV18	.	TRBJ2-3	CASSPSASGRSTDTQYF
TRBV4-2	TRBD2	TRBJ2-1	CASSLSGGALNEQFF
TRBV4-2	.	TRBJ2-7	CASSQGQAYEQYF
TRBV2	.	TRBJ2-1	CASSERGASGYNEQFF
TRBV20-1	.	TRBJ2-7	CSARAFPGFTYEQYF
TRBV29-1	.	TRBJ1-1	CSVERGGVNTEAFF
TRBV10-2	.	TRBJ2-3	CASSDTLSTDTQYF
TRBV12-3/TRBV12-4	TRBD1	TRBJ1-2	CASSIIQGEGYTF
TRBV27	TRBD1	TRBJ1-2	CASSSPAGGSYGYTF
TRBV5-1	.	TRBJ2-1	CASSLMESSYNEQFF
TRBV6-2/TRBV6-3	TRBD2	TRBJ2-2	CASSYEGGPFGELFF
TRBV2	.	TRBJ2-5	CASRRGDNQETQYF
TRBV5-1	.	TRBJ2-4	CASSLDGARAKNIQYF
TRBV24-1	TRBD2	TRBJ2-1	CATSDSLAGYEQFF
TRBV28	.	TRBJ1-2	CASSRTQGYGYTF
TRBV15	TRBD2	TRBJ2-3	CATSRVASGAPTDTQYF
TRBV7-9	.	TRBJ1-1	CASEFLEPMNTEAFF
TRBV12-3/TRBV12-4	.	TRBJ2-3	CAVGGVGTDTQYF